This passage covers 32 T cell receptor beta chains from one sample sequenced in a study of immune cell composition in non-small cell lung cancer. Produced via immunoSEQ multiplex PCR; TCRdb's table is partial and in-frame only. The table includes 4,800 or so clones, roughly 72% detected once. The sample consisted of lung tumor tissue. These receptors were taken from a human donor with non-small cell lung cancer.

The rearrangement joins TRBV21-1 to TRBJ2-5; the table gives TRBD1 as D, unverified against the DNA. TRBV21-1 is an annotated pseudogene. The CDR3 is 15 amino acids. In DNA, the CDR3 is TGTGCCAGCAGCAAAGGTTACAGGGGGCCTGAGACCCAGTACTTC. Translated, it gives CASSKGYRGPETQYF.

V usage is TRBV6-5 and J usage is TRBJ2-5, with 7 bases matching TRBD1. CDR3 length: 15 amino acids. V shed 6 bases and J 0 bases; nucleotides not matched to a gene: 7. The germline gives CDR1 MNHEY, CDR2 SVGAGI. Here the CDR3 DNA reads TGTGCCAGCAGCGAACTCGGGACAGACCAAGAGACCCAGTACTTC. This translates into CASSELGTDQETQYF.

CDR3 sequence (DNA): TGTGCCAGCTTAACCCCGGGCCAGGGAACAGATACGCAGTATTTT. Protein: CASLTPGQGTDTQYF. The genes are TRBV7-8 and TRBJ2-3, with D possibly TRBD1 on 5 matching bases. Germline V gene data show CDR1 as SGHVS and CDR2 as FQNEAQ. V lost 8 bases, J lost 3 bases, and 18 bases lay in between. CDR3 length: 15 residues.

The chain uses TRBV13 and TRBJ2-7, with TRBD2 as a possible D gene (5 bases). This CDR3 is built from 14 residues. The V end lost 4 bases, the J end lost 3 bases, and 13 bases lay between the germline ends. Germline V CDR1 and CDR2: PRHDT, FYEKMQ (reference sequence). The CDR3 protein is CASSSGGLSYEQYF. CDR3 in DNA: TGTGCCAGCAGCTCAGGTGGACTTAGCTACGAGCAGTACTTC. Full variable domain (outside the CDR3, taken from reference TRBV13 and TRBJ2-7): AAGVIQSPRHLIKEKRETATLKCYPIPRHDTVYWYQQGPGQDPQFLISFYEKMQSDKGSIPDRFSAQQFSDYHSELNMSSLELGDSALYFCASSSGGLSYEQYFGPGTRLTVT.

The rearrangement uses TRBV7-8 and TRBJ2-1, with 11 bases that match TRBD2. The ends lost 5 bases at V and 9 bases at J; junction bases unmatched: 15. Germline V gene data show CDR1 as SGHVS and CDR2 as FQNEAQ. The CDR3 is 17 amino acids. The DNA of the CDR3 is TGTGCCAGCAGCACCCAGGACAGTAGCGGGAGGGCCGGTGAGCAGTTCTTC. Protein: CASSTQDSSGRAGEQFF.

This clone was seen a few times. This chain uses TRBV18 with TRBJ2-1; perhaps TRBD2 as D (6 bases). The V gene's germline CDR1 is KGHSH and CDR2 LQKENI. This CDR3 is built from 16 residues. V was shortened by 5 bases and J by 0 bases, with 14 bases between the two germline ends. The CDR3: CASSKASATSYNEQFF. CDR3 DNA sequence: TGTGCCAGCTCAAAAGCTAGCGCGACCTCCTACAATGAGCAGTTCTTC.

The chain employs TRBV4-1 and TRBJ2-1; possible D gene TRBD1, 6 bases. Trimming stripped 0 bases from V and 0 bases from J, with 12 bases between. CDR3 length: 17 residues. Per germline, CDR1 MGHRA and CDR2 YSYEKL. This CDR3 is CASSQDVRDNSYNEQFF. CDR3 coding DNA: TGCGCCAGCAGCCAAGATGTTAGGGACAACTCCTACAATGAGCAGTTCTTC.

This clone is classed as large. CDR3 sequence reads: CASSQRRVMNTEAFF. CDR3 in DNA: TGTGCCAGCAGTCAACGGCGGGTCATGAACACTGAAGCTTTCTTT. The chain combines TRBV27 with TRBJ1-1; D gene uncertain. The V gene's germline CDR1 is MNHEY and CDR2 SMNVEV (reference sequence). The CDR3 is made up of 15 amino acids. V was pared by 5 bases and J by 0 bases, with 13 bases between.

This clone has just a few counts. This chain connects TRBV5-1 to TRBJ2-5, with 9 bases fitting TRBD2. CDR3 length equals 15 residues. Germline assignment: CDR1 SGHRS and CDR2 YFSETQ. Trimming took 5 bases from V and 3 from J; bases not matched to a gene: 8. The CDR3 sequence is CASRQAGGMKETQYF. CDR3 in DNA: TGCGCCAGCAGGCAAGCGGGGGGTATGAAAGAGACCCAGTACTTC.

About this clone itself: One junction end does not reproduce the germline sequence, and a read error may be involved. The chain recombines TRBV5-1 with TRBJ2-1; D is possibly TRBD2 (6 bases). CDR3 size: 14 residues. CDR1 and CDR2 from the germline V gene are SGHRS and YFSETQ. DNA of the CDR3: TGCGCCAGCTGCTTCGGGGGTGGCTACAATGAGCAGTTCTTC. Translated, it gives CASCFGGGYNEQFF.

Comments on this clone: At one end the junction does not follow the germline gene, possibly because of a read error. The gene calls are TRBV5-6 and TRBJ2-5; D unresolved. Germline assignment: CDR1 SGHDT and CDR2 YYEEEE. This CDR3 region has 15 residues. CDR3 residues: CASSPGNTRQGTQYF. CDR3 in DNA: TGTGCCAGCAGCCCGGGTAACACAAGGCAAGGGACCCAGTACTTC.

This clone was observed a single time. V gene TRBV11-3 combines with J gene TRBJ2-1; 11 bases match TRBD2. J was trimmed by 6 bases and V by 4 bases; bases with no gene match: 11. From germline, CDR1 is SGHNT and CDR2 YENEEA. The CDR3 length is 17 residues. The CDR3 bases are TGTGCCAGCAGCTCTTCGCCCCTAGCGGGGGGAAGCAATGAGCAGTTCTTC. Its protein product is CASSSSPLAGGSNEQFF.

The rearrangement links TRBV30 to TRBJ1-1; weak D call: TRBD1 (6 bases). Germline values: CDR1 GTSNPN, CDR2 SVGIG (reference sequence). The length of the CDR3 is 14 residues. The germline V and J ends were trimmed by 3 bases and 1 base, with 12 bases remaining between them. CDR3 in amino acids: CAWRGGTTNTEAFF. Written as DNA, the CDR3 is TGTGCCTGGAGGGGGGGGACAACGAACACTGAAGCTTTCTTT. Supplemented by reference TRBV30 and TRBJ1-1, the full variable domain reads SQTIHQWPATLVQPVGSPLSLECTVEGTSNPNLYWYRQAAGRGLQLLFYSVGIGQISSEVPQNLSASRPQDRQFILSSKKLLLSDSGFYLCAWRGGTTNTEAFFGQGTRLTVV.

J is TRBJ2-4 and V is TRBV4-2, with 10 bases matching TRBD2. J gave up 0 bases and V 1 base, and 18 bases lay outside the gene matches. This CDR3 region has 22 residues. In germline, CDR1 is LGHNA, CDR2 YNFKEQ. CDR3 sequence (DNA): TGTGCCAGCAGCCAAGTTTTAGCGGGGGGCCGTATCTCGGGAGAAGCCAAAAACATTCAGTACTTC. It specifies CASSQVLAGGRISGEAKNIQYF.

V and J are TRBV6-6 and TRBJ2-3; D remains ambiguous. This CDR3 contains 14 residues. CDR1 is MNHNY and CDR2 is SVGAGI in the germline V gene (reference sequence). The V gene lost 2 bases and the J gene lost 0 bases, with 6 bases spanning the gap. CDR3 sequence: CASSYGLSTDTQYF. CDR3 nucleotides: TGTGCCAGCAGTTACGGGCTGAGCACAGATACGCAGTATTTT.

This clone has a single count. This chain links TRBV9 with TRBJ2-5; 9 nucleotides match TRBD1. The CDR3 length is 16 residues. Germline V gives CDR1 SGDLS, CDR2 YYNGEE. J was trimmed by 5 bases and V by 2 bases; bases with no gene match: 10. Here the CDR3 DNA reads TGTGCCAGCAGCGTCCTCGGACAGGGGTTTTTGGAGACCCAGTACTTC. Protein sequence: CASSVLGQGFLETQYF.

The chain employs TRBV14 and TRBJ1-5; no clear D gene. The V end was cut by 5 bases, the J end by 5 bases, with 13 bases between. The V gene's germline CDR1 is SGHDN and CDR2 FVKESK. The CDR3 has 14 residues. CDR3 nucleotide sequence: TGTGCCAGCAGCGCGGGGTCGGTTGATCAGCCCCAGCATTTT. It codes for CASSAGSVDQPQHF. Using reference TRBV14 and TRBJ1-5 for the parts outside the CDR3, the full variable domain is EAGVTQFPSHSVIEKGQTVTLRCDPISGHDNLYWYRRVMGKEIKFLLHFVKESKQDESGMPNNRFLAERTGGTYSTLKVQPAELEDSGVYFCASSAGSVDQPQHFGDGTRLSIL.

J is TRBJ2-2 and V is TRBV6-4; possible D gene TRBD2, 5 bases. Germline V CDR1 and CDR2: MRHNA, SNTAGT. The CDR3 is 14 residues long. Trimming took 6 bases from V and 4 from J, leaving 12 bases between them. For the CDR3, the DNA is TGTGCCAGCAGCCGAAGTAGCGCCACCGGGGAGCTGTTTTTT. Its protein product is CASSRSSATGELFF.

The rearrangement links TRBV12-5 to TRBJ1-2, with D possibly TRBD1 on 5 matching bases. The germline CDR1 and CDR2 sequences are LGHNT and FRNRAP. Trimming removed 2 bases at V and 4 bases at J, with 11 bases between. CDR3 size: 14 residues. The CDR3 protein is CASGLRGGGYGYTF. The CDR3 region has the DNA TGTGCTAGTGGTTTGAGGGGAGGTGGCTATGGCTACACCTTC.

The rearrangement uses TRBV5-8 and TRBJ1-1, with 10 bases that match TRBD1. The CDR3 contains 16 residues. The V gene's germline CDR1 is SGHTS and CDR2 YDEGEE. The V segment lost 5 bases and the J segment 0 bases; nucleotides outside the gene matches: 7. The CDR3 is CASRWDRGLMNTEAFF. CDR3 nucleotide sequence: TGTGCCAGCAGGTGGGACAGGGGCTTGATGAACACTGAAGCTTTCTTT.

This chain links TRBV7-2 with TRBJ2-3, with 7 nucleotides matching TRBD2. After removal of 2 bases from V and 3 bases from J, the junction contained 2 bases not matched to a gene. The germline gives CDR1 SGHTA, CDR2 FQGNSA. The CDR3 is 14 amino acids. CDR3: CASSLSGATDTQYF. The CDR3 coding sequence is TGTGCCAGCAGCTTAAGCGGGGCAACAGATACGCAGTATTTT. Drawing the rest from reference TRBV7-2 and TRBJ2-3, the complete variable domain is GAGVSQSPSNKVTEKGKDVELRCDPISGHTALYWYRQSLGQGLEFLIYFQGNSAPDKSGLPSDRFSAERTGGSVSTLTIQRTQQEDSAVYLCASSLSGATDTQYFGPGTRLTVL.

The V gene is TRBV7-2, the J gene TRBJ2-1; 9 nucleotides align to TRBD2. The CDR3 consists of 15 residues. Trimming cost V 1 base and J 5 bases; bases outside gene matches: 3. Looked up from germline, CDR1 is SGHTA and CDR2 is FQGNSA. The CDR3 here is CASSLVSGSHNEQFF. The CDR3 DNA is TGTGCCAGCAGCTTAGTTAGCGGGAGCCACAATGAGCAGTTCTTC.

This clone was found a few times. V usage is TRBV10-3 and J usage is TRBJ1-2, with 7 bases aligning to TRBD1. V lost 2 bases, J lost 10 bases, and 10 bases stayed unmatched. Germline CDR1 is ENHRY and CDR2 is SYGVKD. The CDR3 has 14 residues. CDR3 amino acids: CAISENKGGVTYTF. As DNA, the CDR3 is TGTGCCATCAGTGAGAATAAAGGGGGCGTCACCTACACCTTC.

The rearrangement joins TRBV2 to TRBJ2-2; 13 nucleotides match TRBD2. V was clipped by 7 bases and J by 4 bases; unmatched bases: 12. This CDR3 comprises 18 residues. Germline assignment: CDR1 SNHLY and CDR2 FYNNEI. The CDR3 sequence: CASTRLAGGAAGTGELFF. The CDR3 DNA reads TGTGCCAGCACTAGACTAGCGGGGGGTGCGGCGGGCACCGGGGAGCTGTTTTTT.

This chain joins TRBV4-2 and TRBJ2-3; D gene ambiguous. Trimming took off 4 bases at V and 6 bases at J, with 8 bases between the two ends. The CDR3 totals 12 residues. Looked up from germline, CDR1 is LGHNA and CDR2 is YNFKEQ. For the CDR3, the DNA is TGTGCCAGCAGCCCCTCTCAGGATACGCAGTATTTT. It codes for CASSPSQDTQYF.

V is TRBV7-2 and J is TRBJ2-3; no firm D call. The CDR3 loop spans 12 amino acids. Trimming left V 1 base short and J 8 bases short, with 7 bases between. Looked up from germline, CDR1 is SGHTA and CDR2 is FQGNSA. CDR3 DNA sequence: TGTGCCAGCAGCTTAGACTCCATTACGCAGTATTTT. Residues: CASSLDSITQYF.

This rearrangement joins TRBV4-3 to TRBJ2-6; 7 bases line up with TRBD1. The V gene end was trimmed by 2 bases and the J gene end by 4 bases; junction bases not matched to a gene: 5. Germline assignment: CDR1 LGHNA and CDR2 YSLEER. This CDR3 spans 16 amino acids. CDR3 loop: CASSQTQGWGANVLTF. CDR3 coding DNA: TGCGCCAGCAGCCAAACACAGGGGTGGGGGGCCAACGTCCTGACTTTC.

This clone was seen a handful of times. The chain employs TRBV6-1 and TRBJ1-5; perhaps TRBD1 as D (6 bases). The V end lost 3 bases, the J end lost 10 bases, and 7 bases lay between the germline ends. The V gene's germline CDR1 is MNHNS and CDR2 SASEGT. The CDR3 totals 11 residues. CDR3 coding DNA: TGTGCCAGCAGTGAGGGACATCCCCAGCATTTT. The encoded protein is CASSEGHPQHF.

This clone was counted only a few times. The chain employs TRBV2 and TRBJ2-5; 11 nucleotides line up with TRBD2. Germline-derived CDR1 and CDR2 are SNHLY and FYNNEI. Unmatched junction bases numbered 5, after V lost 10 bases and J lost 4 bases. The CDR3 extends over 13 amino acids. The CDR3 reads CATRGTSGETQYF. The CDR3 DNA follows: TGTGCCACCCGCGGGACTAGCGGAGAGACCCAGTACTTC.

In its sample, this clone was seen once. The chain joins TRBV7-9 to TRBJ1-1; a weak D match, TRBD1 (6 bases). The CDR3 extends over 15 amino acids. Germline values: CDR1 SEHNR, CDR2 FQNEAQ (reference sequence). Between the trimmed V and J ends, which lost 5 bases and 0 bases, there was a span of 13 bases. In DNA form, the CDR3 reads TGTGCCAGCAGCCCCTCCTACAGGGTGAACACTGAAGCTTTCTTT. It is translated as CASSPSYRVNTEAFF.

This clone was observed once. The chain uses TRBV5-4 and TRBJ1-2, with D possibly matching TRBD1 (6 bases). From germline, CDR1 is SGHNT and CDR2 YYREEE (reference sequence). This CDR3 has 14 amino acids. V was pared by 0 bases and J by 5 bases, with 11 bases between. The CDR3 loop is CASSLDRVEYGYTF. The CDR3 DNA is TGTGCCAGCAGCTTGGACAGGGTTGAATATGGCTACACCTTC.

The chain has TRBV12-5 and TRBJ1-1; D is uncertain. CDR1 is LGHNT, CDR2 FRNRAP, per germline. V was pared by 0 bases and J by 1 base, with 12 bases between. CDR3 length: 16 residues. The CDR3 coding sequence is TGTGCTAGTGGTTTGGTACTGAGCCCGGGGAACACTGAAGCTTTCTTT. Its protein is CASGLVLSPGNTEAFF.